These T cell receptor beta chains were read from a single sample in a study of blood T cell repertoires in COVID-19. Assay: immunoSEQ multiplex PCR; the TCRdb copy retains only in-frame clones and omits some. The sample comprises about 160,000 clones, roughly 80% of which are singletons, and about 15% rests with the top ten. Specimen: peripheral blood. Source of these receptors: a woman aged 80 or over with acute or convalescent COVID-19. CDR3s include the opening cysteine and the closing phenylalanine or tryptophan. The order of the fields is J gene, V gene, clone size, D gene, CDR3 DNA, CDR3 protein. The D gene is left open where the match is weak. Clone size, where shown, is once, few, many, or a class for clones that have expanded.

J: TRBJ2-1; V: TRBV2; size: .; D: .; DNA: TGTGCCAGCAGCCCCGTTTCGGACAATGAGCAGTTCTTC; CDR3: CASSPVSDNEQFF
J: TRBJ2-3; V: TRBV3-1/TRBV3-2; size: .; D: TRBD2; DNA: TGTGCCAGCAGCCAAGATCCCCCGGGACTAGCGGGGGGGCCTTGGTCAGATACGCAGTATTTT; CDR3: CASSQDPPGLAGGPWSDTQYF
J: TRBJ1-1; V: TRBV28; size: once; D: TRBD1; DNA: TGTGCCAGCAGATTCTCCGGACAGGGTAGAGGTGCTTTCTTT; CDR3: CASRFSGQGRGAFF
J: TRBJ1-1; V: TRBV27; size: .; D: .; DNA: TGTGCCAGCAGCAGTATGAGGGCCCTTCAAGCTTTCTTT; CDR3: CASSSMRALQAFF
J: TRBJ2-7; V: TRBV5-6; size: .; D: .; DNA: TGTGCCAGCAACAGGGTAGGCCCCTACGAGCAGTACTTC; CDR3: CASNRVGPYEQYF
J: TRBJ1-1; V: TRBV7-2; size: once; D: .; DNA: TGTGCCAGCAGCTACGTCGCGGGGTCGACTGAAGCTTTCTTT; CDR3: CASSYVAGSTEAFF
J: TRBJ1-2; V: TRBV6-5; size: .; D: TRBD1; DNA: TGTGCCAGCAGTCAGGGACAGGGCTCGTACGGCTACACCTTC; CDR3: CASSQGQGSYGYTF
J: TRBJ2-7; V: TRBV5-1; size: .; D: TRBD1; DNA: TGCGCCAGCAGCTTACACCGTCCGGGACAGGTATCCTACGAGCAGTACTTC; CDR3: CASSLHRPGQVSYEQYF
J: TRBJ2-1; V: TRBV11-3; size: .; D: .; DNA: TGTGCCAGCAGTCTTTCGGACAGTTACAATGAGCAGTTCTTC; CDR3: CASSLSDSYNEQFF
J: TRBJ1-3; V: TRBV9; size: .; D: .; DNA: TGTGCCAGCAGCGTAGTTGACAGCATTTCCTCTGGAAACACCATATATTTT; CDR3: CASSVVDSISSGNTIYF
J: TRBJ1-1; V: TRBV5-6; size: .; D: .; DNA: TGTGCCAGCAGCTTGGAATACCGGGACACTGAAGCTTTCTTT; CDR3: CASSLEYRDTEAFF
J: TRBJ2-6; V: TRBV19; size: .; D: TRBD2; DNA: TGTGCCAGTAGTATGGGACTAGCAAAAACTGGGGCCAACGTCCTGACTTTC; CDR3: CASSMGLAKTGANVLTF
J: TRBJ1-1; V: TRBV10-3; size: few; D: .; DNA: TGTGCCATCAGTGAGGTAAGGGGCACTGAAGCTTTCTTT; CDR3: CAISEVRGTEAFF
J: TRBJ1-5; V: TRBV30; size: .; D: TRBD1; DNA: TGTGCCTGGAGTGTACAGGGGAGGAATCAGCCCCAGCATTTT; CDR3: CAWSVQGRNQPQHF
J: TRBJ2-4; V: TRBV7-3; size: once; D: .; DNA: TGTGCCAGCAGCATCGACAGAGACCTAGCCAAAAACATTCAGTACTTC; CDR3: CASSIDRDLAKNIQYF
J: TRBJ2-5; V: TRBV24-1; size: .; D: TRBD2; DNA: TGTGCCACCAGTGCGACTAGCGGGAGTATAGAGACCCAGTACTTC; CDR3: CATSATSGSIETQYF
J: TRBJ2-1; V: TRBV3-1/TRBV3-2; size: .; D: TRBD2; DNA: TGTGCCAGCAGCCAAGAAGCGGGGTTCGATGAGCAGTTCTTC; CDR3: CASSQEAGFDEQFF
J: TRBJ2-5; V: TRBV5-6; size: few; D: TRBD2; DNA: TGTGCCAGCAGCTTGGAGGGGAGGGTCCAAGAGACCCAGTACTTC; CDR3: CASSLEGRVQETQYF
J: TRBJ2-3; V: TRBV30; size: .; D: .; DNA: TGTGCCTGGAGTGTACCCCCCGGGGGTACGCAGTATTTT; CDR3: CAWSVPPGGTQYF